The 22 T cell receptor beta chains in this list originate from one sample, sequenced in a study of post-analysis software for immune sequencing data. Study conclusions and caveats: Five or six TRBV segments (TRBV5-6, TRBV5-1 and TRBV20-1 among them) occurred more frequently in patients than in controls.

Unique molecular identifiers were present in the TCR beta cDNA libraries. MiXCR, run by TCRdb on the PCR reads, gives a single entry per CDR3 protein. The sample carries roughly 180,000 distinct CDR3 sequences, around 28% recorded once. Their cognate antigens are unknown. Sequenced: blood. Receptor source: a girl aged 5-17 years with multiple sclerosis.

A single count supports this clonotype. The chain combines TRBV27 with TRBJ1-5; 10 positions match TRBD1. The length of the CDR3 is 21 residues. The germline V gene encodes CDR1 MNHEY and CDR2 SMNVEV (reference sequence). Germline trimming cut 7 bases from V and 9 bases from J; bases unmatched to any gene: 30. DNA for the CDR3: TGTGCCAGCACGCAGCTTACTCCGGGACAGGGGATTTTTTTCTCCCCTTCGCCCCAGCATTTT. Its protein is CASTQLTPGQGIFFSPSPQHF.

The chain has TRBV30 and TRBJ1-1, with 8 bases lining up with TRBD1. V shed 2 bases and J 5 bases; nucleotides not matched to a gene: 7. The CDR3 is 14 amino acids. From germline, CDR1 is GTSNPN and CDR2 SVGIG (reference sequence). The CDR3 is CAWSTGQGGTEAFF. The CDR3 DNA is TGTGCCTGGAGTACCGGACAGGGAGGGACTGAAGCTTTCTTT.

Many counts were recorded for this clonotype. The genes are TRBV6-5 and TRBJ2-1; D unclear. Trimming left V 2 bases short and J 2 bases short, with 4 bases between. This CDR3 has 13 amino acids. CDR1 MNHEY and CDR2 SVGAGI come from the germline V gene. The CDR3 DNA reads TGTGCCAGCAGTTACCGAGCCTACAATGAGCAGTTCTTC. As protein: CASSYRAYNEQFF.

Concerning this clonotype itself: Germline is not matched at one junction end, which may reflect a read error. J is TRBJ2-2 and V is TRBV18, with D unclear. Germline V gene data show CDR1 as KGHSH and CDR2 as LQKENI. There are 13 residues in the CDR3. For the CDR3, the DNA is TGTGCCAACTCACCACCGGGCGACGGGGAGCTGTTTTTT. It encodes CANSPPGDGELFF.

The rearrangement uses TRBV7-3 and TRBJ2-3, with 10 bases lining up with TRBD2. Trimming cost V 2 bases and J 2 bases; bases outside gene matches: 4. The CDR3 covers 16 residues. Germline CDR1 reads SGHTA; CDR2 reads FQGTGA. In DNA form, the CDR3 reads TGTGCCAGCAGCTTACCCACTAGCGGGAACACAGATACGCAGTATTTT. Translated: CASSLPTSGNTDTQYF.

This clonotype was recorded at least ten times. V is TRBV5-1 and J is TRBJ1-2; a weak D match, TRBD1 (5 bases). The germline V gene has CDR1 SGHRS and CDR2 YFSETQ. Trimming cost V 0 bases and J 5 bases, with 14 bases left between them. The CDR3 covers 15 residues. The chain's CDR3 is CASSLVTAETYGYTF. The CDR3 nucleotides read TGCGCCAGCAGCTTGGTGACAGCTGAAACATATGGCTACACCTTC.

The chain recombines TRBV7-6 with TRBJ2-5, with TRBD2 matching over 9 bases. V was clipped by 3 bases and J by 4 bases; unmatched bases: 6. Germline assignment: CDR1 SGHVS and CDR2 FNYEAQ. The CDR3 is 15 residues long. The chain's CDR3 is CASSLPGLARETQYF. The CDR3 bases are TGTGCCAGCAGCTTGCCGGGACTAGCAAGAGAGACCCAGTACTTC.

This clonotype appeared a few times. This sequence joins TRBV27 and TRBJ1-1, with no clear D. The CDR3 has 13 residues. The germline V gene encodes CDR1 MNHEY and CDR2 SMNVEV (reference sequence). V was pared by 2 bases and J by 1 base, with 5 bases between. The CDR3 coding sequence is TGTGCCAGCAGTTTAAAACAGAACACTGAAGCTTTCTTT. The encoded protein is CASSLKQNTEAFF.

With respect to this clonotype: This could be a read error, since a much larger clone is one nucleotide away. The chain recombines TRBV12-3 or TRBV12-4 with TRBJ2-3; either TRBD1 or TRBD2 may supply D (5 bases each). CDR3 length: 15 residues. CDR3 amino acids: CASSLVSRDADAQYF. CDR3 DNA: TGTGCCAGCAGTTTAGTAAGCAGGGACGCAGATGCGCAGTATTTT.

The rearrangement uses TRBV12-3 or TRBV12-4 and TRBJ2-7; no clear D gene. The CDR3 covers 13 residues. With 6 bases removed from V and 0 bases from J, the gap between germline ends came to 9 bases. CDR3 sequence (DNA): TGTGCCAGCAGACTCGGGCCCTCCTACGAGCAGTACTTC. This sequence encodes CASRLGPSYEQYF.

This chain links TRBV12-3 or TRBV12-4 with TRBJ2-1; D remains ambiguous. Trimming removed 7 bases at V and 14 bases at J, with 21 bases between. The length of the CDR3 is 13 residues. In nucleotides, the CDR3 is TGTGCCAGCACTAATACCGGGCTTCAAAAAGAGTTCTTC. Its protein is CASTNTGLQKEFF.

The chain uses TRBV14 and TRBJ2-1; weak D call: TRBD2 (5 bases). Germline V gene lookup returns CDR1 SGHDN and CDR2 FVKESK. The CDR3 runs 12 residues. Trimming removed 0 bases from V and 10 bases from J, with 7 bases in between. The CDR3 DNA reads TGTGCCAGCAGCCAAGAGTGGAGGGAGCAGTTCTTC. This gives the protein CASSQEWREQFF. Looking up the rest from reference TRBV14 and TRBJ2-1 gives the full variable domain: EAGVTQFPSHSVIEKGQTVTLRCDPISGHDNLYWYRRVMGKEIKFLLHFVKESKQDESGMPNNRFLAERTGGTYSTLKVQPAELEDSGVYFCASSQEWREQFFGPGTRLTVL.

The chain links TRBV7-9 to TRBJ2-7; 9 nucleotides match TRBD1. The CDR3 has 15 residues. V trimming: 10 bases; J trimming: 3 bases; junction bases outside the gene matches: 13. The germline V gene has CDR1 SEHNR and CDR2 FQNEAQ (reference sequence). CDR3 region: CAILRGQDRGYEQYF. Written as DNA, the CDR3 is TGTGCCATCCTTCGAGGCCAGGACAGGGGCTACGAGCAGTACTTC.

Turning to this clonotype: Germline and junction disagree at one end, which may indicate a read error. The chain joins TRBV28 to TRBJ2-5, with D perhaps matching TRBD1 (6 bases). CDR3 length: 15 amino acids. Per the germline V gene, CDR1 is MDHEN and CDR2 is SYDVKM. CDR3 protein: CAGSSQDRTQETQYF. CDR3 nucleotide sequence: TGTGCCGGCAGTTCCCAGGACAGAACCCAAGAGACCCAGTACTTC.

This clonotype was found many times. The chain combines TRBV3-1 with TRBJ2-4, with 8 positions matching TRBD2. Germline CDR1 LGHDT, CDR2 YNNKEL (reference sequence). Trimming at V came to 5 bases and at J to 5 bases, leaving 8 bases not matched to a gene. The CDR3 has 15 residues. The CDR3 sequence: CASSILAGRENIQYF. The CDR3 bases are TGTGCCAGCAGCATCTTAGCGGGACGGGAAAACATTCAGTACTTC.

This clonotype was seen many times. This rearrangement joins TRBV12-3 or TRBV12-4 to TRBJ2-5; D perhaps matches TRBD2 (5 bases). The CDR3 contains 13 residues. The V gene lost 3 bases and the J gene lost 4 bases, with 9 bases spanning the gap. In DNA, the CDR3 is TGTGCCAGCAGTTTCTCCGAGGGAGAGACCCAGTACTTC. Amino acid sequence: CASSFSEGETQYF.

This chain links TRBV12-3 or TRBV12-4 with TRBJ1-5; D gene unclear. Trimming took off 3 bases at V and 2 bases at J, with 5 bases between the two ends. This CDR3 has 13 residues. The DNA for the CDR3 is TGTGCCAGCAGTTTTGACGGCAATCAGCCCCAGCATTTT. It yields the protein CASSFDGNQPQHF.

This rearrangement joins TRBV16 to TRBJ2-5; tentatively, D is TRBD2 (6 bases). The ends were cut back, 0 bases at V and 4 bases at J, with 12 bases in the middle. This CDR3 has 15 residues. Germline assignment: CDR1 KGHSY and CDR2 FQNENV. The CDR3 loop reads CASSQSGQGGETQYF. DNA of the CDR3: TGTGCCAGCAGCCAATCGGGCCAGGGAGGAGAGACCCAGTACTTC.

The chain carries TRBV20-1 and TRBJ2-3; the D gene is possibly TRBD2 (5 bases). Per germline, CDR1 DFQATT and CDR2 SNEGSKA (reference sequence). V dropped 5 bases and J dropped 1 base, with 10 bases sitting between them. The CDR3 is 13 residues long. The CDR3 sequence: CSASSSGTDTQYF. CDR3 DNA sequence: TGCAGTGCTTCAAGTAGCGGCACAGATACGCAGTATTTT.

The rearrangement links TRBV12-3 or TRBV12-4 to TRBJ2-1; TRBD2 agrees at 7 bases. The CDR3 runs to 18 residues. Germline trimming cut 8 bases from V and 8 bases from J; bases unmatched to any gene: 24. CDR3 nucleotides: TGTGCCAGCGCCCCTTTGGGCGGGAGATTGTGCCGTGAGGATGAGCAGTTCTTC. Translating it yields CASAPLGGRLCREDEQFF.

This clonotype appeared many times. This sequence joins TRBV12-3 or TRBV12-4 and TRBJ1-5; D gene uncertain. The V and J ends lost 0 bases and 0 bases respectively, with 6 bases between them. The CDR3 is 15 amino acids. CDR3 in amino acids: CASSLAYASNQPQHF. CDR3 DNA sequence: TGTGCCAGCAGTTTAGCATATGCTAGCAATCAGCCCCAGCATTTT.

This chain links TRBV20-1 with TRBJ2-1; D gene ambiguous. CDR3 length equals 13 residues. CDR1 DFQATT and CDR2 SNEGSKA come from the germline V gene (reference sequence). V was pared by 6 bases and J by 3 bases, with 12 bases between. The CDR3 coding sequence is TGCAGTGCCCTCAAGGAGAACTACAATGAGCAGTTCTTC. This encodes CSALKENYNEQFF.